This TCR beta chain was identified in a study of cytomegalovirus exposure and HLA in healthy donors. Unrecorded immune exposure was likely among donors, who were nominally healthy when sampled. From germline, CDR1 is SEHNR and CDR2 FQNEAQ (reference sequence). The CDR3 is 14 amino acids. Primers included in the PCR were 60 Vbeta and 13 Jbeta primers. This table comes from immunoSEQ multiplex PCR, and its TCRdb copy is limited to in-frame clones, with some not included. The sample records roughly 110,000 clones, about 76% being singletons. Material: PBMCs. V gene TRBV7-9 combines with J gene TRBJ2-5; D not certain. The better agreement between TRBJ2-7 and the DNA end casts doubt on the J call. This clonotype was obtained from a woman aged 45-65 years in good health and CMV-seropositive. CDR3 protein: CASSSQVISYEQYF. DNA of the CDR3: TGTGCCAGCAGCTCCCAGGTCATCTCCTACGAGCAGTACTTC.